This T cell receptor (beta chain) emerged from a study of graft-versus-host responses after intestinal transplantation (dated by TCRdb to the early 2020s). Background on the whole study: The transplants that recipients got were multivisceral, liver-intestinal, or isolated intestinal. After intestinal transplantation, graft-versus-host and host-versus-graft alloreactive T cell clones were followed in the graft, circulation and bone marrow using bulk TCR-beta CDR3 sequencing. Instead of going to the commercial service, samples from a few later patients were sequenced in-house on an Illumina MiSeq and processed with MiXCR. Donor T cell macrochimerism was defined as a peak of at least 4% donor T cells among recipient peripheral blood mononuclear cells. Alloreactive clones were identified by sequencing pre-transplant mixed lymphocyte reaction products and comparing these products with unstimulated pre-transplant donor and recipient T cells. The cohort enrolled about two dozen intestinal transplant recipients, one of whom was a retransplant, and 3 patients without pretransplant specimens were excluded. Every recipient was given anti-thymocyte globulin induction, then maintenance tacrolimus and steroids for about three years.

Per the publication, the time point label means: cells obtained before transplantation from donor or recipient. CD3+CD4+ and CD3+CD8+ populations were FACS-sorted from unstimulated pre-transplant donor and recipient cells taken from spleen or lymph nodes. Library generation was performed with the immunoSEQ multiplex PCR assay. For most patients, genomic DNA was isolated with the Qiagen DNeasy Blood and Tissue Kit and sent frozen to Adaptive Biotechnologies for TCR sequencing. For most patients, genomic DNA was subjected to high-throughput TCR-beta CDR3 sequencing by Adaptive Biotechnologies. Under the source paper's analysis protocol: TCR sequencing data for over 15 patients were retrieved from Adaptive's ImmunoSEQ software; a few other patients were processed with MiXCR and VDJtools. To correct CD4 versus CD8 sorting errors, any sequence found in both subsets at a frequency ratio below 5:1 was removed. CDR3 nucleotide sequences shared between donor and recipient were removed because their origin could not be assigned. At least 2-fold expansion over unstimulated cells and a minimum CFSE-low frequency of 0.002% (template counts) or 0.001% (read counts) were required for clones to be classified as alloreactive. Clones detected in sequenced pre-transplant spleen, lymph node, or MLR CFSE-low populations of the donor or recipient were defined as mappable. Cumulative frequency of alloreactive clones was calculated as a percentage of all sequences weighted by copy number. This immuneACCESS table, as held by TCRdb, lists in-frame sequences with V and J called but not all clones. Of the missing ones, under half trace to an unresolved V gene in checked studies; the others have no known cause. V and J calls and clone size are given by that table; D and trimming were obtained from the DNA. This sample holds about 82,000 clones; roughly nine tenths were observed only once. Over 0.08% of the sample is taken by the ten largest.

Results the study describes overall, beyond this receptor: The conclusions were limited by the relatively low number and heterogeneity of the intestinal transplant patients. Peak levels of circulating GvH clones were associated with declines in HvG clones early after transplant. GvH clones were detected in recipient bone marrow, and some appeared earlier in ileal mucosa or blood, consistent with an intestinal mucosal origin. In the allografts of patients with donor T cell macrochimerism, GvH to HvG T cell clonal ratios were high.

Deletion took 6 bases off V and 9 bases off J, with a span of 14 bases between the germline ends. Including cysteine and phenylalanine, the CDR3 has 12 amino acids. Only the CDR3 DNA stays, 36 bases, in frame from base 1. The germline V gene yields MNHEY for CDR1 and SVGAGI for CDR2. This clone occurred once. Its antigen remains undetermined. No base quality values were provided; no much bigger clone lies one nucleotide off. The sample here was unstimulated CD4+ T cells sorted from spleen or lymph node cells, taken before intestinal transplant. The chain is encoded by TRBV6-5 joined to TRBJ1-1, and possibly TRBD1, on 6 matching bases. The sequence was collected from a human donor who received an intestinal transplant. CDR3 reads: CASSLDRSKAFF. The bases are TGTGCCAGCAGCCTCGACAGGTCTAAAGCTTTCTTT.